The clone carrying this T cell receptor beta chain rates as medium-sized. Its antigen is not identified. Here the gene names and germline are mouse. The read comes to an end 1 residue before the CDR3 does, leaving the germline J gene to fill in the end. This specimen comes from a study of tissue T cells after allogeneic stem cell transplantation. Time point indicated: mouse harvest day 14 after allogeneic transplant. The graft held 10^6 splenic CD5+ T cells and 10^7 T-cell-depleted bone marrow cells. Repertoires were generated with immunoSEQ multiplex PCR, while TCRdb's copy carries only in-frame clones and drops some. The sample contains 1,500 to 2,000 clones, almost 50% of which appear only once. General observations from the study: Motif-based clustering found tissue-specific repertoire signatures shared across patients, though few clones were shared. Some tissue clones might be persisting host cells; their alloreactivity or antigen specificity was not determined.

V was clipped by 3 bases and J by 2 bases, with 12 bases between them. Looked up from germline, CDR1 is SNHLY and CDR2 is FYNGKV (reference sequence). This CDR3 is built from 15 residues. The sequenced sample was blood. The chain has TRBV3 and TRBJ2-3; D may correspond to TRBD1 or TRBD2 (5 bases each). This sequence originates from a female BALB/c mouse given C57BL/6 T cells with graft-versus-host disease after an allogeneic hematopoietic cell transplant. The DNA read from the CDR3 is TGTGCCAGCAGCTTCGATGGGGCATTTGCAGAAACGCTGTAT. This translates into CASSFDGAFAETLY. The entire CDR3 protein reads CASSFDGAFAETLYF.